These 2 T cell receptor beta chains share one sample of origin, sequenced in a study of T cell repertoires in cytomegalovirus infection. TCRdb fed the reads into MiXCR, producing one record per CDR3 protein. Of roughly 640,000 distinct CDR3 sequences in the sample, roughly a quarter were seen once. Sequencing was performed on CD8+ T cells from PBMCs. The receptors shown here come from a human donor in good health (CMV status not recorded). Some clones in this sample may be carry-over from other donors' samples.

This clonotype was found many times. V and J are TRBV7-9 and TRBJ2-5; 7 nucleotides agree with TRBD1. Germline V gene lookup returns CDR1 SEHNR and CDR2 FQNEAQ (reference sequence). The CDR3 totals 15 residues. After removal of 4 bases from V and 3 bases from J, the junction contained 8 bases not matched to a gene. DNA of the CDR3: TGTGCCAGCAGCTCTGAGGGACAGATTAAAGAGACCCAGTACTTC. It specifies CASSSEGQIKETQYF.

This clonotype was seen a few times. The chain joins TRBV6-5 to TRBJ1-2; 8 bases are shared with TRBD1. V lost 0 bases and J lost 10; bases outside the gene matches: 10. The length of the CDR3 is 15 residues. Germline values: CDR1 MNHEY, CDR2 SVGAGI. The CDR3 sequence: CASSYSRTGTDVYTF. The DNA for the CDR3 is TGTGCCAGCAGTTACTCTCGGACAGGGACGGATGTCTACACCTTC.